This TCR beta chain was recorded in a study of blood T cell repertoires in COVID-19. Original handling: How many nucleated cells were present was estimated from reference gene primer amplification. The protocol was immunoSEQ multiplex PCR, while the TCRdb copy is restricted to in-frame clones and leaves out a portion. V and J calls and clone size are as listed in that table; D and trimming were resolved from the DNA. The sample yields more than 300,000 clones, more than 75% seen once. Participants spanned ages roughly 18 to 95 years and resided in about two dozen US areas. Participants had their cohort set by participant-reported clinical history. In Cohort 3, a recovered donor had either two negative PCRs, clearance, or symptom resolution. Germline V lookup: CDR1 KGHDR, CDR2 SFDVKD. The CDR3 is 14 residues long. V trimming: 5 bases; J trimming: 4 bases; junction bases outside the gene matches: 4.

The gene calls are TRBV24-1 and TRBJ1-2; TRBD1 agrees at 9 bases. This TCR derives from a woman under 30 who had recovered from COVID-19. Sequencing was done on a sample of PBMCs or T cells enriched from blood (not recorded which). DNA for the CDR3: TGTGCCACCAGTGGACAGGGGGAACGCTATGGCTACACCTTC. It yields the protein CATSGQGERYGYTF.